This T cell receptor beta chain emerged from a study of blood T cell repertoires in COVID-19. In the original workflow: Estimated nucleated cell counts came from reference gene primer amplification. Using immunoSEQ multiplex PCR, the repertoire was profiled, and TCRdb retains in-frame clones only, with some absent. V and J calls and clone size are as listed in that table; D and trimming were resolved from the DNA. The sample lists about 170,000 clones, approximately 86% occurring once. The germline gives CDR1 SGHNT, CDR2 YYREEE (reference sequence). Germline trimming cut 3 bases from V and 6 bases from J; bases unmatched to any gene: 8. The CDR3 is made up of 14 amino acids.

The receptor's source is a man between 60 and 70 years old with COVID-19, enrolled during active disease. The sample comprised peripheral blood. The V gene is TRBV5-4, the J gene TRBJ1-1, with TRBD1 identical over 7 bases. Here the CDR3 reads CASSSGQVLAEAFF. CDR3 nucleotide sequence: TGTGCCAGCAGCTCCGGACAGGTTCTCGCTGAAGCTTTCTTT. The full variable domain, rest sourced from reference TRBV5-4 and TRBJ1-1, is ETGVTQSPTHLIKTRGQQVTLRCSSQSGHNTVSWYQQALGQGPQFIFQYYREEENGRGNFPPRFSGLQFPNYSSELNVNALELDDSALYLCASSSGQVLAEAFFGQGTRLTVV.